The 17 T cell receptor beta chains listed next were all sequenced from one sample in a study of control samples from healthy donors and cancer patients. Using immunoSEQ multiplex PCR, the repertoire was profiled, and TCRdb retains in-frame clones only, with some absent. The table records fewer than 150,000 clones, 75% to 95% of them present only once. The sample was blood. These receptors all stem from a man aged 18 to 29 in good health.

The J gene is TRBJ1-4, the V gene TRBV19; perhaps TRBD1 as D (5 bases). The V and J ends lost 5 bases and 8 bases respectively, with 18 bases between them. Germline CDR1 and CDR2: LNHDA and SQIVND (reference sequence). This CDR3 comprises 15 residues. The CDR3 is CASSPQAGRGEKLFF. In nucleotides, the CDR3 is TGTGCCAGTAGTCCCCAAGCGGGGCGGGGAGAAAAACTGTTTTTT.

The table lists this clone with a count of one. The rearrangement uses TRBV6-2 or TRBV6-3 and TRBJ1-5; D is ambiguous. V was cut by 2 bases and J by 7 bases, with 18 bases left in between. The CDR3 sequence is 16 residues long. Germline V lookup: CDR1 MNHEY, CDR2 SVGEGT. CDR3 amino acids: CASSYRFLAAGQPQHF. CDR3 nucleotide sequence: TGTGCCAGCAGTTACCGCTTCTTGGCCGCCGGCCAGCCCCAGCATTTT.

The rearrangement links TRBV27 to TRBJ2-7; D is unclear. The V gene lost 0 bases and the J gene lost 6 bases, with 12 bases spanning the gap. The CDR3 is made up of 14 amino acids. Germline assignment: CDR1 MNHEY and CDR2 SMNVEV (reference sequence). CDR3 coding DNA: TGTGCCAGCAGTTTATCGGGCACCCCTGGCGAGCAGTACTTC. Protein product: CASSLSGTPGEQYF.

This clone was observed once. V and J are TRBV5-6 and TRBJ2-5; D might be TRBD1 (6 bases). The CDR3 consists of 15 residues. Germline V gene data show CDR1 as SGHDT and CDR2 as YYEEEE. V lost 2 bases, J lost 0 bases, and 11 bases lay in between. The CDR3 spells CASSFTQGNQETQYF. Here the CDR3 DNA reads TGTGCCAGCAGCTTTACACAGGGCAACCAAGAGACCCAGTACTTC.

The V and J genes are TRBV5-1 and TRBJ1-4, with D possibly matching TRBD1 (6 bases). With 4 bases removed from V and 8 bases from J, the gap between germline ends came to 12 bases. This CDR3 comprises 13 residues. Germline CDR1 reads SGHRS; CDR2 reads YFSETQ. CDR3 DNA: TGCGCCAGCAGCCCGACAGGAGGGGAAAAACTGTTTTTT. Protein sequence: CASSPTGGEKLFF. Filled out from reference TRBV5-1 and TRBJ1-4, the complete variable domain reads KAGVTQTPRYLIKTRGQQVTLSCSPISGHRSVSWYQQTPGQGLQFLFEYFSETQRNKGNFPGRFSGRQFSNSRSEMNVSTLELGDSALYLCASSPTGGEKLFFGSGTQLSVL.

The V gene is TRBV12-3 or TRBV12-4, the J gene TRBJ2-5, with 8 bases lining up with TRBD1. The CDR3 totals 13 residues. The V gene end was trimmed by 5 bases and the J gene end by 5 bases; junction bases not matched to a gene: 4. The CDR3 protein is CASSDRGRETQYF. As DNA, the CDR3 is TGTGCCAGCAGTGACAGGGGACGGGAGACCCAGTACTTC.

The chain employs TRBV5-6 and TRBJ1-5; 8 bases map to TRBD1. This CDR3 is built from 13 residues. Per germline, CDR1 SGHDT and CDR2 YYEEEE. Losses at the gene ends were 4 bases for V and 7 bases for J; bases not matched to a gene: 4. This chain's CDR3 is CASSRDRGQPQHF. In DNA, the CDR3 is TGTGCCAGCAGCCGAGACAGGGGCCAGCCCCAGCATTTT.

The rearrangement links TRBV7-9 to TRBJ1-2; 7 bases align to TRBD1. This CDR3 region has 15 residues. Germline V lookup: CDR1 SEHNR, CDR2 FQNEAQ (reference sequence). V gave up 4 bases and J gave up 2 bases; unmatched junction bases: 7. The CDR3 loop is CASSSGTALNYGYTF. The DNA of the CDR3 is TGTGCCAGCAGCTCGGGGACAGCACTCAACTATGGCTACACCTTC.

The chain uses TRBV19 and TRBJ1-6, with 9 nucleotides matching TRBD1. Germline V gives CDR1 LNHDA, CDR2 SQIVND (reference sequence). V shed 10 bases and J 7 bases; nucleotides not matched to a gene: 5. This CDR3 region has 13 residues. CDR3 in amino acids: CATRDRENSPLHF. For the CDR3, the DNA is TGTGCCACCCGGGACAGGGAAAATTCACCCCTCCACTTT.

This chain connects TRBV19 to TRBJ2-5; tentatively, D is TRBD2 (7 bases). V lost 5 bases, J lost 5 bases, and 12 bases lay in between. The V gene's germline CDR1 is LNHDA and CDR2 SQIVND (reference sequence). The CDR3 covers 13 residues. CDR3 sequence reads: CASSRGGGETQYF. CDR3 DNA: TGTGCCAGTAGTCGGGGCGGGGGCGAGACCCAGTACTTC.

The chain couples TRBV4-2 to TRBJ2-7, with D possibly TRBD1 on 6 matching bases. CDR3 length equals 20 residues. Trimming left V 1 base short and J 3 bases short, with 28 bases between. In germline, CDR1 is LGHNA, CDR2 YNFKEQ. CDR3: CASSQVFRRGRTDHFYEQYF. CDR3 bases: TGTGCCAGCAGCCAAGTCTTCCGTCGGGGTCGGACAGACCATTTCTACGAGCAGTACTTC.

The chain couples TRBV2 to TRBJ1-5, with a possible D match to TRBD1 (5 bases). Germline V lookup: CDR1 SNHLY, CDR2 FYNNEI. This CDR3 contains 13 residues. The germline V and J ends were trimmed by 9 bases and 5 bases, with 14 bases remaining between them. The CDR3 loop is CASSLGEDQPQHF. DNA for the CDR3: TGTGCCAGTTCCCTAGGGGAGGATCAGCCCCAGCATTTT.

This chain uses TRBV6-5 with TRBJ2-7; no definite D call. Germline V gene lookup returns CDR1 MNHEY and CDR2 SVGAGI. The V gene lost 8 bases and the J gene lost 7 bases, with 24 bases spanning the gap. The CDR3 spans 15 residues. CDR3: CASGYPDGASWEQYF. The CDR3 DNA reads TGTGCCAGCGGATACCCGGACGGCGCATCCTGGGAGCAGTACTTC.

The chain uses TRBV6-5 and TRBJ1-4; the D gene is possibly TRBD1 (5 bases). V was pared by 6 bases and J by 4 bases, with 12 bases between. The CDR3 length is 14 residues. Germline loops: CDR1 MNHEY, CDR2 SVGAGI. CDR3 coding DNA: TGTGCCAGCAGGACGGGACGGGATAATGAAAAACTGTTTTTT. Protein: CASRTGRDNEKLFF.

The chain combines TRBV5-6 with TRBJ1-5; D is unclear. The CDR3 extends over 14 amino acids. CDR1 is SGHDT, CDR2 YYEEEE, per germline. V was shortened by 0 bases and J by 3 bases, with 7 bases between the two germline ends. CDR3 region: CASSLGQFNQPQHF. The CDR3 bases are TGTGCCAGCAGCTTGGGTCAGTTCAATCAGCCCCAGCATTTT.

V usage is TRBV11-2 and J usage is TRBJ1-1; 10 positions match TRBD1. Trimming cost V 4 bases and J 1 base; bases outside gene matches: 9. Germline lookup yields CDR1 SGHAT and CDR2 FQNNGV. CDR3 length equals 17 residues. CDR3 residues: CASSSPRDRGPNTEAFF. CDR3 sequence (DNA): TGTGCCAGCAGCTCACCGCGGGACAGGGGCCCGAACACTGAAGCTTTCTTT.

The V call is TRBV3-1 (or the pseudogene TRBV3-2), the J call TRBJ2-3, with TRBD2 matching over 7 bases. V shed 1 base and J 0 bases; nucleotides not matched to a gene: 4. This CDR3 is 16 amino acids long. Germline V gives CDR1 LGHDT, CDR2 YNNKEL (reference sequence). The CDR3 reads CASSQGGGGSTDTQYF. CDR3 coding DNA: TGTGCCAGCAGCCAAGGGGGGGGGGGTAGCACAGATACGCAGTATTTT.